This TCR beta chain was sequenced in a study of control samples from healthy donors and cancer patients. CDR3 length equals 14 residues. Germline CDR1 reads SGHVS; CDR2 reads FQNEAQ. Losses at the gene ends were 6 bases for V and 8 bases for J; bases not matched to a gene: 8. Assay used: immunoSEQ multiplex PCR; TCRdb lists only in-frame clones, some missing. The sample has approximately 150,000 clones; over 95% are singletons. V is TRBV7-8 and J is TRBJ2-3, with 10 bases identical to TRBD2. Input material: blood. This receptor was obtained from a woman aged 25 to 39 in good health. The CDR3 region has the DNA TGTGCCAGCAGGCCTAAGACTAGCGGGCGTACGCAGTATTTT. Translation: CASRPKTSGRTQYF.